This entry lists 23 T cell receptor beta chains sequenced from one sample in a study of blood T cells in healthy people across ages. The second PCR ran roughly 7 to 12 cycles with a sample-barcoded 5' primer and J-beta primers. TCRdb reanalysed the 5' RACE reads using MiXCR and keeps one entry per CDR3 protein. The repertoire holds around 970,000 distinct CDR3 sequences, with 51% as singletons. Sequenced material: blood. All receptors come from a woman in her fifties or sixties in good health.

The V and J genes are TRBV30 and TRBJ2-7; 10 bases match TRBD1. V shed 5 bases, J shed 7 bases, and the junction held 11 bases outside the gene matches. Per germline, CDR1 GTSNPN and CDR2 SVGIG (reference sequence). CDR3 length equals 14 residues. The DNA of the CDR3 is TGTGCCTGGGCTCGGGACAGGGGTACGGGGGAGCAGTACTTC. The encoded protein is CAWARDRGTGEQYF.

This clonotype was observed a single time. The gene calls are TRBV18 and TRBJ2-7; D is ambiguous. Germline CDR1 reads KGHSH; CDR2 reads LQKENI. The CDR3 spans 14 residues. V shed 3 bases and J shed 3 bases, with 12 bases lying between them. The CDR3 DNA reads TGTGCCAGCTCACCTACGACAAACCACTACGAGCAGTACTTC. It translates to CASSPTTNHYEQYF.

The J gene is TRBJ1-5, the V gene TRBV28; D ambiguous. V dropped 5 bases and J dropped 7 bases, with 18 bases sitting between them. The CDR3 has 15 residues. From germline, CDR1 is MDHEN and CDR2 SYDVKM. CDR3: CASSVGAATGQPQHF. The CDR3 DNA sequence: TGTGCCAGCAGTGTAGGCGCAGCAACGGGACAGCCCCAGCATTTT.

This rearrangement joins TRBV4-2 to TRBJ2-5; TRBD1 matches at 10 bases. This CDR3 is built from 16 residues. Germline V lookup: CDR1 LGHNA, CDR2 YNFKEQ. The V segment lost 2 bases and the J segment 5 bases; nucleotides outside the gene matches: 8. CDR3 in DNA: TGTGCCAGCAGCCAACCCGGGACAGGGGTCGGCGAGACCCAGTACTTC. It specifies CASSQPGTGVGETQYF.

This chain links TRBV6-5 with TRBJ2-7; no firm D call. Trimming stripped 2 bases from V and 7 bases from J, with 12 bases between. The CDR3 contains 13 residues. Germline lookup yields CDR1 MNHEY and CDR2 SVGAGI. The CDR3 bases are TGTGCCAGCAGTTACCCGACGGTCAGGGAGCAGTACTTC. It specifies CASSYPTVREQYF.

V and J are TRBV21-1 and TRBJ2-7; the DNA was not used to check the table's D call, TRBD1. TRBV21-1 is flagged as a pseudogene. The CDR3 covers 16 residues. As DNA, the CDR3 is TGTGCCAGCAGCAAAGAGTTCGGGACGGAGGAAGTGGAGCAGTACTTC. It specifies CASSKEFGTEEVEQYF.

V gene TRBV7-2 combines with J gene TRBJ2-5, with D perhaps given as TRBD1 or TRBD2 (7 bases each). This CDR3 comprises 15 residues. The V gene's germline CDR1 is SGHTA and CDR2 FQGNSA. The V end lost 8 bases, the J end lost 5 bases, and 21 bases lay between the germline ends. CDR3 residues: CASGPKGAGDETQYF. The CDR3 nucleotides are TGTGCCAGCGGCCCCAAGGGGGCGGGAGATGAGACCCAGTACTTC.

This chain links TRBV24-1 with TRBJ2-6; a possible D gene is TRBD1 (5 bases). Germline V lookup: CDR1 KGHDR, CDR2 SFDVKD. CDR3 size: 18 residues. V was trimmed by 3 bases and J by 3 bases, leaving 17 bases between them. CDR3 in DNA: TGTGCCACCAGTGATACTCGAGCGACAGTTCGTGGGGCCAACGTCCTGACTTTC. Encoded protein: CATSDTRATVRGANVLTF.

The V gene is TRBV25-1, the J gene TRBJ1-2; D might be TRBD1 (6 bases). The CDR3 totals 15 residues. CDR1 is MGHDK and CDR2 is SYGVNS in the germline V gene. With 2 bases removed from V and 4 bases from J, the gap between germline ends came to 14 bases. This CDR3 is CASSEPGQPVYGYTF. The DNA of the CDR3 is TGTGCCAGCAGTGAACCGGGACAACCTGTCTATGGCTACACCTTC.

About this clonotype itself: A read error may account for a junction end that differs from germline. The chain carries TRBV2 and TRBJ1-2, with D unclear. The CDR3 length is 13 residues. The germline CDR1 and CDR2 sequences are SNHLY and FYNNEI. CDR3 nucleotide sequence: TGTGCCAGCAGGGAGGGTTGGAGTGGAGGCTGCACCTTC. Translation: CASREGWSGGCTF.

This clonotype was picked up one time. The genes are TRBV2 and TRBJ2-3; D might be TRBD1 (6 bases). The CDR3 is 17 amino acids. CDR1 is SNHLY, CDR2 FYNNEI, per germline. V was cut by 1 base and J by 5 bases, with 19 bases left in between. The CDR3 here is CASSEGFRGTIGDTQYF. The CDR3 coding sequence is TGTGCCAGCAGTGAAGGGTTCAGGGGAACTATTGGAGATACGCAGTATTTT.

This chain's CDR3 is CASSFTGWGYTF. The CDR3 DNA reads as TGTGCCAGCAGTTTTACAGGCTGGGGCTACACCTTC. The V gene is TRBV12-3 or TRBV12-4, the J gene TRBJ1-2; D possibly corresponds to TRBD1 (5 bases). V was clipped by 3 bases and J by 8 bases, with 10 bases between them. The CDR3 has 12 residues.

This clonotype was seen more than once but under ten times. This chain uses TRBV27 with TRBJ2-4, with TRBD1 matching over 9 bases. CDR1 MNHEY and CDR2 SMNVEV come from the germline V gene (reference sequence). The ends lost 4 bases at V and 4 bases at J; junction bases unmatched: 8. The CDR3 sequence is 16 residues long. The CDR3 region is CASSSPSQGAKNIQYF. The CDR3 DNA sequence: TGTGCCAGCAGTTCCCCCTCACAGGGGGCGAAAAACATTCAGTACTTC.

This clonotype was counted once. One junction end disagrees with the germline gene, perhaps due to a read error. The V call is TRBV28, the J call TRBJ2-7; unclear D gene. The CDR3 contains 12 residues. CDR1 MDHEN and CDR2 SYDVKM come from the germline V gene. The CDR3: CAGSPAIFEQYF. The CDR3, as DNA: TGTGCCGGCAGTCCGGCGATCTTCGAGCAGTACTTC.

A few counts support this clonotype. The rearrangement joins TRBV5-1 to TRBJ2-1; 7 bases map to TRBD2. The trim removed 3 bases at V and 0 bases at J, leaving 9 bases unmatched. The CDR3 extends over 17 amino acids. The germline V gene has CDR1 SGHRS and CDR2 YFSETQ. The CDR3 loop is CASSYRLTSVSYNEQFF. DNA for the CDR3: TGCGCCAGCAGCTATCGCCTAACTAGCGTCTCCTACAATGAGCAGTTCTTC.

Only a few counts were recorded for this clonotype. The chain carries TRBV27 and TRBJ2-1, with D perhaps TRBD2 (7 bases). The length of the CDR3 is 20 residues. With 5 bases removed from V and 4 bases from J, the gap between germline ends came to 30 bases. CDR1 is MNHEY and CDR2 is SMNVEV in the germline V gene (reference sequence). CDR3 DNA sequence: TGTGCCAGCAGTCCCACCGGAGTTAAGGGGGGGCTAGCGGCTTACAATGAGCAGTTCTTC. This gives the protein CASSPTGVKGGLAAYNEQFF.

This clonotype occurred many times. This chain uses TRBV24-1 with TRBJ2-3; 7 nucleotides agree with TRBD2. The V gene's germline CDR1 is KGHDR and CDR2 SFDVKD. This CDR3 is 12 amino acids long. Trimming took 9 bases from V and 2 from J; bases not matched to a gene: 1. CDR3 DNA sequence: TGTGCCACCGGGGACTACACAGATACGCAGTATTTT. It is translated as CATGDYTDTQYF.

This clonotype occurred many times. The chain uses TRBV7-2 and TRBJ2-7; 9 nucleotides match TRBD2. This CDR3 contains 14 residues. Germline V CDR1 and CDR2: SGHTA, FQGNSA. Unmatched junction bases numbered 5, after V lost 4 bases and J lost 4 bases. CDR3 amino acids: CASSSQSGRYEQYF. CDR3 nucleotide sequence: TGTGCCAGCAGCTCCCAAAGCGGGAGGTACGAGCAGTACTTC.

This clonotype was found many times. This sequence joins TRBV5-1 and TRBJ2-5; D is unresolved. The CDR3 covers 14 residues. Trimming cost V 0 bases and J 7 bases, with 13 bases left between them. Per the germline V gene, CDR1 is SGHRS and CDR2 is YFSETQ. The CDR3 is CASSLATSGGTQYF. The CDR3, as DNA: TGCGCCAGCAGCTTGGCTACCTCTGGTGGGACCCAGTACTTC. Filled out from reference TRBV5-1 and TRBJ2-5, the complete variable domain reads KAGVTQTPRYLIKTRGQQVTLSCSPISGHRSVSWYQQTPGQGLQFLFEYFSETQRNKGNFPGRFSGRQFSNSRSEMNVSTLELGDSALYLCASSLATSGGTQYFGPGTRLLVL.

The V call is TRBV28, the J call TRBJ2-4; weak D call: TRBD1 (7 bases). The J call may be faulty, since TRBJ2-7 better matches the DNA end. This CDR3 has 17 amino acids. Germline V lookup: CDR1 MDHEN, CDR2 SYDVKM. CDR3 region: CASSFKTGVRGGGEQYF. The DNA for the CDR3 is TGTGCCAGCAGTTTCAAAACGGGGGTAAGAGGGGGCGGCGAGCAGTACTTC.

V and J are TRBV20-1 and TRBJ2-7, with 9 nucleotides matching TRBD1. Unmatched junction bases numbered 7, after V lost 1 base and J lost 6 bases. Germline-derived CDR1 and CDR2 are DFQATT and SNEGSKA (reference sequence). This CDR3 spans 14 amino acids. CDR3 coding DNA: TGCAGTGCTAGAGCTCGGACAGGGGTAGGCGAGCAGTACTTC. Protein product: CSARARTGVGEQYF.

The rearrangement joins TRBV29-1 to TRBJ2-7; D may match TRBD1 or TRBD2 (6 bases each). Germline V gene data show CDR1 as SQVTM and CDR2 as ANQGSEA. The CDR3 has 12 amino acids. Trimming removed 4 bases from V and 2 bases from J, with 9 bases in between. The CDR3 DNA sequence: TGCAGCGTTGTAAGGGGGGCCTACGAGCAGTACTTC. Protein product: CSVVRGAYEQYF.

This sequence joins TRBV20-1 and TRBJ2-3; D is perhaps TRBD1 or TRBD2 (5 bases each). Trimming took off 1 base at V and 8 bases at J, with 10 bases between the two ends. The CDR3 has 12 amino acids. CDR1 and CDR2 (germline): DFQATT, SNEGSKA (reference sequence). CDR3 sequence reads: CSARVTRGTQYF. Written as DNA, the CDR3 is TGCAGTGCTAGAGTTACGAGGGGTACGCAGTATTTT.